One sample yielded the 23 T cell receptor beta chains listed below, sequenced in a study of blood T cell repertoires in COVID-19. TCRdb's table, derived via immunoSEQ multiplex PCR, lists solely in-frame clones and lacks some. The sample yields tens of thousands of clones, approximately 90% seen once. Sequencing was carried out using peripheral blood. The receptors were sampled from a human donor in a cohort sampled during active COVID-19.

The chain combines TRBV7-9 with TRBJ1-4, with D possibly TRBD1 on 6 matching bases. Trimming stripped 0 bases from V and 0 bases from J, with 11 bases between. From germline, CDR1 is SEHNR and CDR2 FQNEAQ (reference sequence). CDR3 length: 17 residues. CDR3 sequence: CASSLARQAATNEKLFF. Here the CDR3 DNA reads TGTGCCAGCAGCTTAGCGAGACAGGCGGCAACTAATGAAAAACTGTTTTTT.

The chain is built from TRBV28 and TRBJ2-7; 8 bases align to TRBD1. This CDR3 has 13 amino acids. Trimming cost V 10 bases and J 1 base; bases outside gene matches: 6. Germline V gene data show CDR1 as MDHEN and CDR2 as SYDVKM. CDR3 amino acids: CATWTGLSYEQYF. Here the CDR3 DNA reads TGTGCCACTTGGACAGGGCTTTCCTACGAGCAGTACTTC.

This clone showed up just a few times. Written as DNA, the CDR3 is TGTGCCAGCAGTTTACTTGACAGTGCAACTAATGAAAAACTGTTTTTT. Translation gives CASSLLDSATNEKLFF. The V gene is TRBV28, the J gene TRBJ1-4, with D maybe TRBD1 (5 bases). The CDR3 length is 16 residues. Trimming removed 2 bases from V and 0 bases from J, with 10 bases in between. Germline CDR1 is MDHEN and CDR2 is SYDVKM.

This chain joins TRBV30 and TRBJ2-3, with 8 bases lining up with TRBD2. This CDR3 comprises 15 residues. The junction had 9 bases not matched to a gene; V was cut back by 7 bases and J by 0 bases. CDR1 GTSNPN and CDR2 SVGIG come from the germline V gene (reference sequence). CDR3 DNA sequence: TGTGCCTTACGGGGGGGCCCTAAAAGCACAGATACGCAGTATTTT. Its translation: CALRGGPKSTDTQYF.

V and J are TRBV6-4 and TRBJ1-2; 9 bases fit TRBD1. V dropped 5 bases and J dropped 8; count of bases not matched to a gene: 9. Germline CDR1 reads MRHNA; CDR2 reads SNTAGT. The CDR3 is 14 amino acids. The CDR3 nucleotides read TGTGCCAGCAGTAACAGGGGGCAAGCGGGCGGCTACACCTTC. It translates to CASSNRGQAGGYTF.

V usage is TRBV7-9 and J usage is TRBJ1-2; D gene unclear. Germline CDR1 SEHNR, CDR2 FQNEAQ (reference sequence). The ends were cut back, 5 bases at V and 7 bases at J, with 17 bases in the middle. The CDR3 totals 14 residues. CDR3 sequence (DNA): TGTGCCAGCAGCCTCAGGTTGAGCAGCACTGGCTACACCTTC. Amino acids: CASSLRLSSTGYTF.

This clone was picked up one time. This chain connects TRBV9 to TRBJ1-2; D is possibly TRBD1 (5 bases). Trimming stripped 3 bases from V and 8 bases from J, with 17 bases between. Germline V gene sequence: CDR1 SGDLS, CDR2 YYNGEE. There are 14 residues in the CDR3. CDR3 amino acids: CASSARTPKGGYTF. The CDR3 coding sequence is TGTGCCAGCAGCGCCCGGACACCTAAGGGCGGCTACACCTTC.

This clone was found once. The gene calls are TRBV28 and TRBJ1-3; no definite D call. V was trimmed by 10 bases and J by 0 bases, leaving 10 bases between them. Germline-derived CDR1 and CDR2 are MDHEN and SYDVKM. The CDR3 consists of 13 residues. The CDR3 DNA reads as TGTGCCACCCGCGGTGACTCTGGAAACACCATATATTTT. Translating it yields CATRGDSGNTIYF.

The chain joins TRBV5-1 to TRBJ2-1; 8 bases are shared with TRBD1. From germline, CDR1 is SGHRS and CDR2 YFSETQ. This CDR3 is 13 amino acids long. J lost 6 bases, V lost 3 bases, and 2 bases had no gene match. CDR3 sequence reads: CASSWGTGNEQFF. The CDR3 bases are TGCGCCAGCAGCTGGGGGACAGGCAATGAGCAGTTCTTC.

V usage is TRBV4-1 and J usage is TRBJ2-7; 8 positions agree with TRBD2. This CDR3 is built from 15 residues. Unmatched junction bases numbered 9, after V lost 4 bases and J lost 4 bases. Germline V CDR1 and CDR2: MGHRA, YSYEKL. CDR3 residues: CASSLRYSGRYEQYF. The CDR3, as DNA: TGCGCCAGCAGCCTCAGATACAGCGGGAGATACGAGCAGTACTTC.

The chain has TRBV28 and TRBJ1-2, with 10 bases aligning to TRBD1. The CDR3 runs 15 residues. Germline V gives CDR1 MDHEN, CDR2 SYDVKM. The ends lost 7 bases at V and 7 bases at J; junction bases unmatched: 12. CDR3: CASTRWPGQGFGYTF. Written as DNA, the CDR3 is TGTGCCAGCACTCGGTGGCCGGGACAGGGGTTTGGCTACACCTTC.

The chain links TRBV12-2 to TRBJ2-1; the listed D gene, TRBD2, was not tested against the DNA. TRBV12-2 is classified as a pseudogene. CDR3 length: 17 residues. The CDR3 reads CASRLGCAGEIYNEQFF. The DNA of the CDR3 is TGTGCAAGTCGCTTAGGGTGTGCGGGGGAAATCTACAATGAGCAGTTCTTC.

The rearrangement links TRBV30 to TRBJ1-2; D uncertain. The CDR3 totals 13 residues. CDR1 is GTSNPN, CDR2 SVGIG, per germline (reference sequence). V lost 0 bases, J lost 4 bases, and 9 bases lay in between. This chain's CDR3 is CAWSVGLSYGYTF. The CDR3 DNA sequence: TGTGCCTGGAGTGTTGGGCTGAGCTATGGCTACACCTTC.

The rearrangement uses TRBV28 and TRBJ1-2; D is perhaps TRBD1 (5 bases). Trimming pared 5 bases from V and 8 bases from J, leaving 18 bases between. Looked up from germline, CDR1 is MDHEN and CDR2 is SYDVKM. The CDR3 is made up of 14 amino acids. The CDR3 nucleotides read TGTGCCAGCAGTCTCGCCCCCCAGGGTCACGGCTACACCTTC. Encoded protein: CASSLAPQGHGYTF.

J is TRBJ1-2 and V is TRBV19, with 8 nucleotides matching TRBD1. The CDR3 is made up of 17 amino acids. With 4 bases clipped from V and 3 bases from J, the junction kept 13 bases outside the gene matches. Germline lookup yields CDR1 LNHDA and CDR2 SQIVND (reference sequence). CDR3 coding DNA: TGTGCCAGTAGTACCAGGGGGCGAGAGGTTCGGCACTATGGCTACACCTTC. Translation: CASSTRGREVRHYGYTF.

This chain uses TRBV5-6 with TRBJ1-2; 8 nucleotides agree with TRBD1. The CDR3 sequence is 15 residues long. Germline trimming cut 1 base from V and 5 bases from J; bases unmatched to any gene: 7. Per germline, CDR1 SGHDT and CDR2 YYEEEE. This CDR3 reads CASSLSGQALYGYTF. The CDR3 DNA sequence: TGTGCCAGCAGCTTGTCGGGACAGGCCTTGTATGGCTACACCTTC.

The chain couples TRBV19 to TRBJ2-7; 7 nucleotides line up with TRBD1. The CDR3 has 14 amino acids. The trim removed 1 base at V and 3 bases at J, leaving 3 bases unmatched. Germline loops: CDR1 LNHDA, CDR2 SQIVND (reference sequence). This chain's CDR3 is CASSIGTGSYEQYF. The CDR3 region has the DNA TGTGCCAGTAGTATAGGGACAGGAAGCTACGAGCAGTACTTC.

The CDR3 loop reads CASSSGQAERGPQHF. As DNA, the CDR3 is TGTGCCAGCAGTTCCGGCCAGGCGGAAAGGGGGCCCCAGCATTTT. V gene TRBV27 combines with J gene TRBJ1-5; a weak D match, TRBD1 (5 bases). V shed 4 bases and J shed 9 bases, with 19 bases lying between them. This CDR3 contains 15 residues. From germline, CDR1 is MNHEY and CDR2 SMNVEV (reference sequence).

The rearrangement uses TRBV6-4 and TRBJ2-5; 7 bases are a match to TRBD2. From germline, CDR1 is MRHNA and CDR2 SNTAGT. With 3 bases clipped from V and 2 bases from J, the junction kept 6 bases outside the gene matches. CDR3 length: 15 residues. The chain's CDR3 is CASSERLAPQETQYF. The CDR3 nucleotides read TGTGCCAGCAGTGAACGACTAGCTCCTCAAGAGACCCAGTACTTC.

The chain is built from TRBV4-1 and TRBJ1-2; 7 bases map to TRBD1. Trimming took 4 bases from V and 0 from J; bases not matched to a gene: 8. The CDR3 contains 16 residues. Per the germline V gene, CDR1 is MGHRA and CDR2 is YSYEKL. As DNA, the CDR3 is TGCGCCAGCAGCCCGCTCGTGGGGACAGCTAACTATGGCTACACCTTC. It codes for CASSPLVGTANYGYTF.

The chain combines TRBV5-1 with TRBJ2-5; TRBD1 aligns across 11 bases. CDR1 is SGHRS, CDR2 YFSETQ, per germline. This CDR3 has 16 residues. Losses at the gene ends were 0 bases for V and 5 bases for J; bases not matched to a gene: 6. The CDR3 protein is CASSLAWDRGWETQYF. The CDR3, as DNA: TGCGCCAGCAGCTTGGCCTGGGACAGGGGGTGGGAGACCCAGTACTTC.

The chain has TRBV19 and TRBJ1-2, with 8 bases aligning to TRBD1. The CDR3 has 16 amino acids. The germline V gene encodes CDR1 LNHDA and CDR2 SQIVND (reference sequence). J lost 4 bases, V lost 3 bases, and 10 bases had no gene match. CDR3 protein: CASSIIQGATSYGYTF. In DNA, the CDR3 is TGTGCCAGTAGTATCATTCAGGGGGCGACCTCCTATGGCTACACCTTC. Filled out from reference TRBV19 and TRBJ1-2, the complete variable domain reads DGGITQSPKYLFRKEGQNVTLSCEQNLNHDAMYWYRQDPGQGLRLIYYSQIVNDFQKGDIAEGYSVSREKKESFPLTVTSAQKNPTAFYLCASSIIQGATSYGYTFGSGTRLTVV.

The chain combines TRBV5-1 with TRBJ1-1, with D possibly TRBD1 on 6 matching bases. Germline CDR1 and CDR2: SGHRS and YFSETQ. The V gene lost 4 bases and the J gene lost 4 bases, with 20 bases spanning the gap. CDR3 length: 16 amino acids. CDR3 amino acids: CASSHGASGEGTEAFF. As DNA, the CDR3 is TGCGCCAGCAGCCACGGTGCCTCAGGGGAGGGCACTGAAGCTTTCTTT. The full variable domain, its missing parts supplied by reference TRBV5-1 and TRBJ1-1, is KAGVTQTPRYLIKTRGQQVTLSCSPISGHRSVSWYQQTPGQGLQFLFEYFSETQRNKGNFPGRFSGRQFSNSRSEMNVSTLELGDSALYLCASSHGASGEGTEAFFGQGTRLTVV.